This record concerns one TCR beta chain sequence. Its antigen is not known. This entry belongs to a study of blood T cells in healthy people across ages. Overall study results and limits: The recorded TCR beta diversity per million T cells decreased in a roughly linear manner with age.

The authors ran a second PCR of about 7 to 11 cycles using a sample-barcoded 5' primer and a J-beta primer mix. One entry per CDR3 protein, called by TCRdb with MiXCR from the 5' RACE reads. The top ten clones hold 6.7% of a sample with about 1.4 million distinct CDR3 sequences, roughly 64% of them seen once. What was sequenced was blood. This clonotype was obtained from a man in his late teens or twenties in good health.

The CDR3 DNA is TGTGGGACACAGGACTACAATGAGCAGTTCTTC. Its protein is CGTQDYNEQFF. The chain links TRBV6-1 to TRBJ2-1; D possibly corresponds to TRBD1 (5 bases). The CDR3 is 11 amino acids. Germline V gene data show CDR1 as MNHNS and CDR2 as SASEGT.